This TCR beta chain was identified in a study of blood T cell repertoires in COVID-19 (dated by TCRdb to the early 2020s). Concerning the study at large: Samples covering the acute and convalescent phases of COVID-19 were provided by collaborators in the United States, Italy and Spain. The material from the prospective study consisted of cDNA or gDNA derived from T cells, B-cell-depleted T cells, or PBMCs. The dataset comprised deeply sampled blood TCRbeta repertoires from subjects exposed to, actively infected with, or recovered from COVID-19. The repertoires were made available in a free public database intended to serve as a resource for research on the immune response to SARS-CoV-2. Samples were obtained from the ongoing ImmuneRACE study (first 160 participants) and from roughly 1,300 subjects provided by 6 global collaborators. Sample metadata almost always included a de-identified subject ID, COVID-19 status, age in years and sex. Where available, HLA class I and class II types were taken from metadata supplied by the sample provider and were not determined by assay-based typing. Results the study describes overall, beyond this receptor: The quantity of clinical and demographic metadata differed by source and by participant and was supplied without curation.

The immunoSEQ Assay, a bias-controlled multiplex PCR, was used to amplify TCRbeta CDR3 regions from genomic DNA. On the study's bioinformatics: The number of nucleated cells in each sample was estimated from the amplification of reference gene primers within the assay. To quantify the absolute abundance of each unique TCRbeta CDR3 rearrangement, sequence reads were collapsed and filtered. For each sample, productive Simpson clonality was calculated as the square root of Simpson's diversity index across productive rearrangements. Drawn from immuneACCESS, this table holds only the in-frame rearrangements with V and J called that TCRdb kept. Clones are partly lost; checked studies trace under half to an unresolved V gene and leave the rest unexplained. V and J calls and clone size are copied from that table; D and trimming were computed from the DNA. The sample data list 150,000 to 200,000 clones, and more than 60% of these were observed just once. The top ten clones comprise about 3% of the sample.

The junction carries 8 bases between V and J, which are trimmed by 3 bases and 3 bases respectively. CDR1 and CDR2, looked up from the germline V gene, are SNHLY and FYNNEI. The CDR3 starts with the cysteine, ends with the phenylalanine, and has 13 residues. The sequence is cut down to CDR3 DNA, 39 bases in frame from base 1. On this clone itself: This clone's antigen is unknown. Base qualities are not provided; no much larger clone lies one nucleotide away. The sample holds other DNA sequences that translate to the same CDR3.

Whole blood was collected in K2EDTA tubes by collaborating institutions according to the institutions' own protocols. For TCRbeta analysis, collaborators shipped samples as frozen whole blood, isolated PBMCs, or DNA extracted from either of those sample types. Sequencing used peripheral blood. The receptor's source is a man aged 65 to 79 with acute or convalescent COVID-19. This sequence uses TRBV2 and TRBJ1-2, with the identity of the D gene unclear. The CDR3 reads CASSDGVDYGYTF. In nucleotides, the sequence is TGTGCCAGCAGTGACGGGGTAGACTATGGCTACACCTTC. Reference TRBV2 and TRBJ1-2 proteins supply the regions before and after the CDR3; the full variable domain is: EPEVTQTPSHQVTQMGQEVILRCVPISNHLYFYWYRQILGQKVEFLVSFYNNEISEKSEIFDDQFSVERPDGSNFTLKIRSTKLEDSAMYFCASSDGVDYGYTFGSGTRLTVV.